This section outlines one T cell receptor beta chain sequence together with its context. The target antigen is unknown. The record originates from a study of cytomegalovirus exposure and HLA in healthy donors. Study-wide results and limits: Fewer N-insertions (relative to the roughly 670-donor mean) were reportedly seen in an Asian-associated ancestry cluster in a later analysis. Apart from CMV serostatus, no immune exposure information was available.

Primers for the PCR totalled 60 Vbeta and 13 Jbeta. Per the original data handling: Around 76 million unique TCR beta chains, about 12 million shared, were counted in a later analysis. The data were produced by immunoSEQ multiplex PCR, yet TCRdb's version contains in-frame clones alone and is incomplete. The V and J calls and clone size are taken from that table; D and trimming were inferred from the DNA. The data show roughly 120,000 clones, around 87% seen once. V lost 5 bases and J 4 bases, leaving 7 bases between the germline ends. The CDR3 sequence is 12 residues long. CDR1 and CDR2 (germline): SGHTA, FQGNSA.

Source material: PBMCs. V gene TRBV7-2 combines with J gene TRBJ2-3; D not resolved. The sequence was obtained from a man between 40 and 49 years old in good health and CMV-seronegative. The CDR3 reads CASSPFPDTQYF. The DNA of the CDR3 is TGTGCCAGCAGCCCCTTCCCAGATACGCAGTATTTT.